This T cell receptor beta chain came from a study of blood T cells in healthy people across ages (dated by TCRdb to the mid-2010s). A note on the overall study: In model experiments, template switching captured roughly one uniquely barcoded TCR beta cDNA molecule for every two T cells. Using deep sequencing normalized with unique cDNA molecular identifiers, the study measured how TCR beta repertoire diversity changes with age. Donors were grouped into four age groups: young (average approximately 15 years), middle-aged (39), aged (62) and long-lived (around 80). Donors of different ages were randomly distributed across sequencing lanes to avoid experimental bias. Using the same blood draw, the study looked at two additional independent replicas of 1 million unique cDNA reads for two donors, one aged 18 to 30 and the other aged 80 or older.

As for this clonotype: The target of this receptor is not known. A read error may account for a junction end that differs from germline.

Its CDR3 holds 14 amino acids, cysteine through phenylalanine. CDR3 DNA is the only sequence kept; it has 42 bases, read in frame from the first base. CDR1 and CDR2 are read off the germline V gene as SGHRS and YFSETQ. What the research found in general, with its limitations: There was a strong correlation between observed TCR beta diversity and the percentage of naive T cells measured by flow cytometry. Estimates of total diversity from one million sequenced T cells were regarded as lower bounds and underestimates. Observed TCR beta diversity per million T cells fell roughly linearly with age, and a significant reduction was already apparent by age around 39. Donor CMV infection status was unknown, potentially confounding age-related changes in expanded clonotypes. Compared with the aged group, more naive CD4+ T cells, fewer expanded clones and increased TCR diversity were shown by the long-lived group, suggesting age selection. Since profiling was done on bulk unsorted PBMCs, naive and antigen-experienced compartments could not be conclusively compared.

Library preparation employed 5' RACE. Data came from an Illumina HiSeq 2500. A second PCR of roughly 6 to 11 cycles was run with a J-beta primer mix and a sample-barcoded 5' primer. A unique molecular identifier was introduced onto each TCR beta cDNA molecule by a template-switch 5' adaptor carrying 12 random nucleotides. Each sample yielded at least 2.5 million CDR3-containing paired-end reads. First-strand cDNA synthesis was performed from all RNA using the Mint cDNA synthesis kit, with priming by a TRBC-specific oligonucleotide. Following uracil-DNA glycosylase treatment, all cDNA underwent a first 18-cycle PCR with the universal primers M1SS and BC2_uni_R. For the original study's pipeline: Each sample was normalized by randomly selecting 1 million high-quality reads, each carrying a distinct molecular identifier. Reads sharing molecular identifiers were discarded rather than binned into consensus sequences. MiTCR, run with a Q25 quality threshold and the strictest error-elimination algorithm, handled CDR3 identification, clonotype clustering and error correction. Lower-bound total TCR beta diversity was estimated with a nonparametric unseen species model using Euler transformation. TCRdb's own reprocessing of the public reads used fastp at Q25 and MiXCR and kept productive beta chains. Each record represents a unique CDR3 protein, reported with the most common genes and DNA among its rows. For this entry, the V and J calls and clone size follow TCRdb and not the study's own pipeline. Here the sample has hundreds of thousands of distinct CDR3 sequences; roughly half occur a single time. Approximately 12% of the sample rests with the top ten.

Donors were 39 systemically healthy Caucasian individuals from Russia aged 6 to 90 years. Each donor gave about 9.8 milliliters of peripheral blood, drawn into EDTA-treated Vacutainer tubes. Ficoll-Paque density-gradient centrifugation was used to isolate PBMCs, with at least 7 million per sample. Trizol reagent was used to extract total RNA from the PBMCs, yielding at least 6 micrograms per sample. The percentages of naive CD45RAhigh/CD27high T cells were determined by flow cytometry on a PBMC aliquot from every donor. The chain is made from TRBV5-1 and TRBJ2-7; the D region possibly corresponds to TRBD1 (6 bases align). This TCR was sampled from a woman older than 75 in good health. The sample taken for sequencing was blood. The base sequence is TGCGACAGCAGCTTGAGAGGGGGAACCTACGAGCAGTACTTC. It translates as CDSSLRGGTYEQYF.